The sample holds a few counts of the clone carrying this T cell receptor (beta chain). Its antigen is unknown. The data originate from a study of post-analysis software for immune sequencing data. Findings and limits, study-wide: Patients with multiple sclerosis recorded significantly lower normalized Chao1 diversity than controls, the study found. In patients, five or six TRBV segments were more frequent than in controls, with TRBV5-6, TRBV5-1 and TRBV20-1 among them.

The CDR3 is 16 amino acids. The junction had 9 bases not matched to a gene; V was cut back by 1 base and J by 8 bases. cDNA libraries of TCR beta carried unique molecular identifiers. There were about 0.85 to 11 million T cells, and 450,000 to 550,000 cDNA molecules came from them. Via MiXCR, TCRdb re-called the PCR reads, giving one row per CDR3 protein. The sample carries hundreds of thousands of distinct CDR3 sequences, 45% recorded once. This TCR was sampled from a girl aged 10 to 17 with multiple sclerosis. The sequenced sample consisted of blood. The rearrangement links TRBV12-3 or TRBV12-4 to TRBJ2-1, with 9 bases that match TRBD2. The CDR3: CASSLGTSVGLDEQFF. The CDR3 DNA sequence: TGTGCCAGCAGTTTAGGGACTAGCGTTGGGTTGGATGAGCAGTTCTTC.